These 8 T cell receptor beta chains were all obtained from the same sample, sequenced in a study of blood T cell repertoires in COVID-19. Libraries were prepared by immunoSEQ multiplex PCR; TCRdb keeps only in-frame clonotypes and omits some of them. Here the sample spans around 25,000 clones, around 70% being singletons. The sequenced sample was peripheral blood. The receptors here all came from a human donor in a cohort sampled during active or convalescent COVID-19.

CDR3 sequence reads: CATILITGSTEAFF. The DNA of the CDR3 is TGTGCCACGATACTGATAACAGGGTCCACTGAAGCTTTCTTT. The chain recombines TRBV6-6 with TRBJ1-1; tentatively, D is TRBD1 (6 bases). The CDR3 is 14 amino acids. Trimming stripped 10 bases from V and 4 bases from J, with 19 bases between. CDR1 and CDR2 (germline): MNHNY, SVGAGI (reference sequence).

The V gene is TRBV30, the J gene TRBJ1-5; D is perhaps TRBD1 (5 bases). V shed 7 bases and J shed 4 bases, with 17 bases lying between them. This CDR3 is 14 amino acids long. CDR1 is GTSNPN and CDR2 is SVGIG in the germline V gene (reference sequence). CDR3 DNA: TGTGCCTTCTTGGACAAGGGGCTTAATCAGCCCCAGCATTTT. It translates to CAFLDKGLNQPQHF.

The V and J genes are TRBV19 and TRBJ2-1, with TRBD2 matching over 9 bases. The CDR3 consists of 15 residues. CDR1 and CDR2 from the germline V gene are LNHDA and SQIVND (reference sequence). The V segment lost 10 bases and the J segment 8 bases; nucleotides outside the gene matches: 15. The CDR3 coding sequence is TGTGCCACCCCTGGGAGCGGGGGGTCTGCCCATGAGCAGTTCTTC. It specifies CATPGSGGSAHEQFF.

The genes are TRBV20-1 and TRBJ1-2, with D uncertain. Germline V gives CDR1 DFQATT, CDR2 SNEGSKA (reference sequence). This CDR3 has 12 residues. Trimming left V 3 bases short and J 5 bases short, with 10 bases between. In DNA, the CDR3 is TGCAGTGCTAGTGGGCAGAAGTATGGCTACACCTTC. This gives the protein CSASGQKYGYTF.

J is TRBJ1-5 and V is TRBV5-1; D is perhaps TRBD1 (5 bases). Germline V gene lookup returns CDR1 SGHRS and CDR2 YFSETQ. The CDR3 runs 15 residues. Trimming took 4 bases from V and 1 from J, leaving 12 bases between them. As DNA, the CDR3 is TGCGCCAGCAGCCCAACATGGGGCAGCAATCAGCCCCAGCATTTT. The encoded protein is CASSPTWGSNQPQHF.

This chain joins TRBV6-2 or TRBV6-3 and TRBJ1-2; D perhaps matches TRBD1 (6 bases). CDR3 length: 13 amino acids. Trimming took off 4 bases at V and 5 bases at J, with 11 bases between the two ends. Germline V gives CDR1 MNHEY, CDR2 SVGEGT. CDR3 region: CASSFWGRYGYTF. The CDR3 coding sequence is TGTGCCAGCAGTTTCTGGGGGCGATATGGCTACACCTTC.

The rearrangement joins TRBV27 to TRBJ2-5, with no clear D. This CDR3 contains 14 residues. CDR1 MNHEY and CDR2 SMNVEV come from the germline V gene (reference sequence). Trimming shortened V by 4 bases and J by 2 bases, and 11 bases separated the two germline ends. CDR3 nucleotide sequence: TGTGCCAGCAGTTCCGACGGGTCTCAAGAGACCCAGTACTTC. Its protein is CASSSDGSQETQYF.

The chain uses TRBV21-1 and TRBJ1-4. TRBV21-1 is deemed a pseudogene. The CDR3 consists of 17 residues. CDR3 region: CARKVSETCATNEKLFF. The CDR3 nucleotides read TGTGCCAGGAAAGTCTCCGAGACTTGTGCAACTAATGAAAAACTGTTTTTT.